A few counts support the clone carrying this T cell receptor beta chain. This sample is drawn from a study of T cells in Graves' hyperthyroidism and ophthalmopathy. There are 15 residues in the CDR3. The V segment lost 2 bases and the J segment 2 bases; nucleotides outside the gene matches: 4. CDR1 and CDR2 from the germline V gene are SGHRS and YFSETQ. RNA transcripts were the template for amplifying TCR beta CDR3 regions. TCR CDR3 underwent first-round RT-PCR with the HTBI primer set. TCRdb processed the multiplex PCR reads anew with MiXCR; each CDR3 protein has one entry. The table records hundreds of thousands of distinct CDR3 sequences, about a sixth of them present only once.

This rearrangement joins TRBV5-1 to TRBJ1-1; 9 bases match TRBD1. The TCR sequence derives from a young woman with Graves' ophthalmopathy. The sequenced sample was blood. The CDR3 nucleotides read TGCGCCAGCAGCTTTGGACAGGGGATTAACACTGAAGCTTTCTTT. This sequence encodes CASSFGQGINTEAFF.